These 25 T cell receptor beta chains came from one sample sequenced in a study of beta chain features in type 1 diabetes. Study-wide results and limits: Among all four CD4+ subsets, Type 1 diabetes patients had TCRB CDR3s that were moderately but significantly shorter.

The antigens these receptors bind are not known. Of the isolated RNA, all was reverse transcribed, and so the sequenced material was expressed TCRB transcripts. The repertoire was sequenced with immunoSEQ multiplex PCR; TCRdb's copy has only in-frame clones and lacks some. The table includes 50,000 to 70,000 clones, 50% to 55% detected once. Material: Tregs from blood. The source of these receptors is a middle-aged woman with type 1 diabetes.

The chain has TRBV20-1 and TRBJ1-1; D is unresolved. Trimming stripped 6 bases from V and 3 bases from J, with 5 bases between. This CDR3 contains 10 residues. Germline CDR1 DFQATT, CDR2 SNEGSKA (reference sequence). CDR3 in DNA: TGCAGTGCCCCCGACACTGAAGCTTTCTTT. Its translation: CSAPDTEAFF.

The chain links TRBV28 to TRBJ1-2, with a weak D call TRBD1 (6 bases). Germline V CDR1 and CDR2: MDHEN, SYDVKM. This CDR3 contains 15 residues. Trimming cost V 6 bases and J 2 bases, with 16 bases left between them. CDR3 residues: CASSPDSLRNYGYTF. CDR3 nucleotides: TGTGCCAGCAGCCCGGACAGCCTTCGCAACTATGGCTACACCTTC.

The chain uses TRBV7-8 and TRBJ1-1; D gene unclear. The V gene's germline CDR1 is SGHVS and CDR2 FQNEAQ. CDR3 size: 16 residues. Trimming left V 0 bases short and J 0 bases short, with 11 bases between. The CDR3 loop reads CASSLARVEMNTEAFF. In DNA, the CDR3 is TGTGCCAGCAGCTTAGCGCGAGTCGAAATGAACACTGAAGCTTTCTTT.

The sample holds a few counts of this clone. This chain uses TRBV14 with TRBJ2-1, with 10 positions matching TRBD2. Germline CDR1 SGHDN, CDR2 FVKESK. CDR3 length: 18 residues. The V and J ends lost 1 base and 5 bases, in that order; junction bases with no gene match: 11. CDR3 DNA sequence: TGTGCCAGCAGCCAAGTAACTAGCGGGGCGTCTTGGGACAATGAGCAGTTCTTC. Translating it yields CASSQVTSGASWDNEQFF.

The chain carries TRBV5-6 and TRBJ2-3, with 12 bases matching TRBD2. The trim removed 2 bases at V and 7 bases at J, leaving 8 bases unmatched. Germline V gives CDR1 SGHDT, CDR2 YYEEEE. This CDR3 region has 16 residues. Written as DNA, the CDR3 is TGTGCCAGCAGCTTAACTAGCGGGGGGTCAGGATATACGCAGTATTTT. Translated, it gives CASSLTSGGSGYTQYF. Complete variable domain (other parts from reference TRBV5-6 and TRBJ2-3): DAGVTQSPTHLIKTRGQQVTLRCSPKSGHDTVSWYQQALGQGPQFIFQYYEEEERQRGNFPDRFSGHQFPNYSSELNVNALLLGDSALYLCASSLTSGGSGYTQYFGPGTRLTVL.

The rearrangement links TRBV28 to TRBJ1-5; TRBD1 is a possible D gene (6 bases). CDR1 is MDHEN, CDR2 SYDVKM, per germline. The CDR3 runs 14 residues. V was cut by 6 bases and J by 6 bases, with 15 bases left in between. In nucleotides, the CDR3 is TGTGCCAGCAGCCAATACAGGGCCGGTCAGCCCCAGCATTTT. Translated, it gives CASSQYRAGQPQHF.

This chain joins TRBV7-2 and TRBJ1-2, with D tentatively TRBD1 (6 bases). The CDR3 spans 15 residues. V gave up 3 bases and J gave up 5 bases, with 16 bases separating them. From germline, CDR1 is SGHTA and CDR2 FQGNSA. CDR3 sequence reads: CASSFNRGQSYGYTF. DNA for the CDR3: TGTGCCAGCAGCTTCAACCGAGGACAGTCTTATGGCTACACCTTC. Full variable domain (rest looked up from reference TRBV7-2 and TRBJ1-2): GAGVSQSPSNKVTEKGKDVELRCDPISGHTALYWYRQSLGQGLEFLIYFQGNSAPDKSGLPSDRFSAERTGGSVSTLTIQRTQQEDSAVYLCASSFNRGQSYGYTFGSGTRLTVV.

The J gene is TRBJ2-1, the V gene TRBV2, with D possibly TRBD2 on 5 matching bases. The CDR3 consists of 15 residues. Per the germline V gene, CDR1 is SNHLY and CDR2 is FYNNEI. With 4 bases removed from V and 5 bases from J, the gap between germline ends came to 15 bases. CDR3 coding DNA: TGTGCCAGCAGTGGAGTTAGAGGGTTGAACAATGAGCAGTTCTTC. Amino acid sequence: CASSGVRGLNNEQFF.

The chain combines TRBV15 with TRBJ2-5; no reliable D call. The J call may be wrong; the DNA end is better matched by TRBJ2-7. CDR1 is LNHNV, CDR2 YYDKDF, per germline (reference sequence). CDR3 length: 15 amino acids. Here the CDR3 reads CATSRDTASYYEQYF. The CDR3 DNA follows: TGTGCCACCAGCAGAGATACGGCCAGCTACTACGAGCAGTACTTC.

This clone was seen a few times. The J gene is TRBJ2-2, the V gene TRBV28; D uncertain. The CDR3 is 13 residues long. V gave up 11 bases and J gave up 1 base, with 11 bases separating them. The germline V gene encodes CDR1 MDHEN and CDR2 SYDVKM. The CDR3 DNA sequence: TGTGCCCTTTCCGCCGGGAACACCGGGGAGCTGTTTTTT. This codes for CALSAGNTGELFF.

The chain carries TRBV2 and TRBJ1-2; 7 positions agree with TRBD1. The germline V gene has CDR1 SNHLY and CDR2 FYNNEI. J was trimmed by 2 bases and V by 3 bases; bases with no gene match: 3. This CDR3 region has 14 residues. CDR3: CASSETGLNYGYTF. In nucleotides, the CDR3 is TGTGCCAGCAGTGAGACAGGGTTGAACTATGGCTACACCTTC.

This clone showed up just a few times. This chain's CDR3 is CASSALGLAALYF. CDR3 in DNA: TGTGCCAGCAGCGCGCTAGGACTAGCGGCTCTATACTTC. The V gene is TRBV9, the J gene TRBJ2-7; 10 bases match TRBD2. This CDR3 is built from 13 residues. The germline V gene encodes CDR1 SGDLS and CDR2 YYNGEE. Trimming removed 3 bases from V and 13 bases from J; junction bases left unmatched: 10.

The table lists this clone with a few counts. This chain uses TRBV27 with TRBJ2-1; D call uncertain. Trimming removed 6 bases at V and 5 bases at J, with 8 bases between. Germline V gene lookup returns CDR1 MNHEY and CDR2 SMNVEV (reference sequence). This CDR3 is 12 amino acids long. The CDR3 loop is CASRERNNEQFF. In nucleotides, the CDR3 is TGTGCCAGCAGGGAGCGAAACAATGAGCAGTTCTTC.

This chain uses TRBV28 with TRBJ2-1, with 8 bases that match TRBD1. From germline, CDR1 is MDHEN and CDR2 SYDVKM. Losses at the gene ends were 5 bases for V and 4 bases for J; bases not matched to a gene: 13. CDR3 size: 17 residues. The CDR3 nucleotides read TGTGCCAGCAGTGGTCCTGGGACAGGTGCTTTATACAATGAGCAGTTCTTC. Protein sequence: CASSGPGTGALYNEQFF.

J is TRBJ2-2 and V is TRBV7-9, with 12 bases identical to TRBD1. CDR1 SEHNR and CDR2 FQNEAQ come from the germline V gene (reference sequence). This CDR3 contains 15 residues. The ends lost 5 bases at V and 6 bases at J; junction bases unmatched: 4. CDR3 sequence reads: CASSPGQGASGELFF. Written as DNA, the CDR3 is TGTGCCAGCAGCCCGGGACAGGGGGCGTCCGGGGAGCTGTTTTTT.

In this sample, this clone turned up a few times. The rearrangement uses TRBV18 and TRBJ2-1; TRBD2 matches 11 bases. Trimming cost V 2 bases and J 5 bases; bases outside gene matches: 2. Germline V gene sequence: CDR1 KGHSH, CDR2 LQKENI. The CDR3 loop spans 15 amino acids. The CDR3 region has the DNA TGTGCCAGCTCACCAACTAGCGGGAGCCACAATGAGCAGTTCTTC. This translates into CASSPTSGSHNEQFF.

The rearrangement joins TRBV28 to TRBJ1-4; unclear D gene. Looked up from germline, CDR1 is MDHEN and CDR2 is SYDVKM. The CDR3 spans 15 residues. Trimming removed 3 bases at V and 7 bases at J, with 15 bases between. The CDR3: CASSFSDGLGEKLFF. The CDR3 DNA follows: TGTGCCAGCAGTTTCTCCGACGGGTTGGGTGAAAAACTGTTTTTT.

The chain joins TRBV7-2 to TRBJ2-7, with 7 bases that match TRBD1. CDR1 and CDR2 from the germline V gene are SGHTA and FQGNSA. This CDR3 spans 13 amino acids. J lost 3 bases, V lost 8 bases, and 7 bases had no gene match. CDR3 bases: TGTGCCAGCGGATTGGACAGGCGCTACGAGCAGTACTTC. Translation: CASGLDRRYEQYF.

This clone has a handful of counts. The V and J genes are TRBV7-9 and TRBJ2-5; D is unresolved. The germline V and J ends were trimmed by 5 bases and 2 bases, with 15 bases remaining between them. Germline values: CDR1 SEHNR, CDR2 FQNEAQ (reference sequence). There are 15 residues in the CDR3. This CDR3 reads CASSPPGRGQETQYF. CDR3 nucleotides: TGTGCCAGCAGCCCCCCTGGTAGAGGTCAAGAGACCCAGTACTTC.

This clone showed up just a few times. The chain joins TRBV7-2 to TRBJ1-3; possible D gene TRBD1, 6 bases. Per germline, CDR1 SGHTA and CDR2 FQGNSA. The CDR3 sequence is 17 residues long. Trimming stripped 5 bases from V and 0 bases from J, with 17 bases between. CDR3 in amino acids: CASSPAGQFFSGNTIYF. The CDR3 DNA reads TGTGCCAGCAGCCCGGCTGGACAGTTTTTCTCTGGAAACACCATATATTTT.

This CDR3 reads CSVHTGGSAKNIQYF. The CDR3 coding sequence is TGCAGCGTTCATACAGGGGGCTCAGCCAAAAACATTCAGTACTTC. This chain connects TRBV29-1 to TRBJ2-4; 9 bases are a match to TRBD1. The V gene end was trimmed by 5 bases and the J gene end by 0 bases; junction bases not matched to a gene: 5. The CDR3 runs to 15 residues. Per germline, CDR1 SQVTM and CDR2 ANQGSEA.

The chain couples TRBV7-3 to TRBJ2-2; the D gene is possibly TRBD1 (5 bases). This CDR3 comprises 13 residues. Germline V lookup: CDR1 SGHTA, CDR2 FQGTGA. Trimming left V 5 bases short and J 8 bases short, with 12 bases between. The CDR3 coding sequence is TGTGCCAGCAGCAGAACTCCAGGGGGGGAGCTGTTTTTT. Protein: CASSRTPGGELFF.

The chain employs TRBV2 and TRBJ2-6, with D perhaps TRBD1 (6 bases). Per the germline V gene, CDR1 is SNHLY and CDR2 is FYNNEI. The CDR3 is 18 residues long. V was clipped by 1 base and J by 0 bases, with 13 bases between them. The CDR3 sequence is CASSEVLDSPSGANVLTF. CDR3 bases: TGTGCCAGCAGTGAAGTTCTGGACAGTCCCTCTGGGGCCAACGTCCTGACTTTC.

The CDR3 protein is CASTEGLAVNEQFF. The CDR3 nucleotides read TGTGCCAGCACTGAGGGACTAGCGGTCAATGAGCAGTTCTTC. The chain carries TRBV7-2 and TRBJ2-1; 11 bases match TRBD2. V dropped 7 bases and J dropped 6; count of bases not matched to a gene: 5. CDR1 is SGHTA and CDR2 is FQGNSA in the germline V gene. The length of the CDR3 is 14 residues.

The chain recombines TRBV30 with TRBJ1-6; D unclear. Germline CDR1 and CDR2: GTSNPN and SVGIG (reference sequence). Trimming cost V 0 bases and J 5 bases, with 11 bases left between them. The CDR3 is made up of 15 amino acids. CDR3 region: CAWSVQTVDNSPLHF. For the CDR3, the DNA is TGTGCCTGGAGTGTCCAAACAGTGGATAATTCACCCCTCCACTTT.